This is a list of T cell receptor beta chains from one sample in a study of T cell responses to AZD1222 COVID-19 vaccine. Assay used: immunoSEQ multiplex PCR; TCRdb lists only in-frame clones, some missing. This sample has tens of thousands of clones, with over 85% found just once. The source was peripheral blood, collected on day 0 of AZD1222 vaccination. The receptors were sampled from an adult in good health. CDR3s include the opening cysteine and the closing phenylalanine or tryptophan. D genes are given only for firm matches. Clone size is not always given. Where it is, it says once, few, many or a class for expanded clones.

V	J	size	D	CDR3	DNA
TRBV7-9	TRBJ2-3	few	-	CASSSFQGLTDTQYF	TGTGCCAGCAGCTCGTTTCAGGGGCTCACAGATACGCAGTATTTT
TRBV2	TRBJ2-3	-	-	CASSEQSREADTQYF	TGTGCCAGCAGTGAACAGAGCAGGGAGGCAGATACGCAGTATTTT
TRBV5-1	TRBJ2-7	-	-	CASSMLPGSYEQYF	TGCGCCAGCAGCATGTTGCCGGGATCCTACGAGCAGTACTTC
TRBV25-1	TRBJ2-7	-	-	CASSLAGSSYEQYF	TGTGCCAGCAGTCTGGCAGGGTCATCCTACGAGCAGTACTTC
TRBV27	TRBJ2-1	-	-	CASRPYDANEQFF	TGTGCCAGCAGGCCATACGATGCCAATGAGCAGTTCTTC
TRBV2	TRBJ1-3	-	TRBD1	CASTNRGHSGNTIYF	TGTGCCAGCACCAACAGGGGACACTCTGGAAACACCATATATTTT
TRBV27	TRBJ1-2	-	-	CASSSTGWGFYGYTF	TGTGCCAGCAGTTCTACAGGGTGGGGATTCTATGGCTACACCTTC
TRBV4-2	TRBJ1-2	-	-	CASSQVAGAGGGYTF	TGTGCCAGCAGCCAAGTCGCAGGGGCGGGAGGTGGCTACACCTTC
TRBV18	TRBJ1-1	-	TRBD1	CASSPPSGTENEAFF	TGTGCCAGCTCACCACCGTCCGGGACAGAAAATGAAGCTTTCTTT
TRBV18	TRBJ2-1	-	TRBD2	CASSPPWGGTIHEQFF	TGTGCCAGCTCACCCCCTTGGGGGGGTACGATCCATGAGCAGTTCTTC
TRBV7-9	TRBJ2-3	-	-	CASSLGTLDTQYF	TGTGCCAGCAGCCTCGGGACTTTAGATACGCAGTATTTT
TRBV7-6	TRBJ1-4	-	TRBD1	CASRPTGGDGEKLFF	TGTGCCAGCAGGCCAACAGGGGGCGACGGTGAAAAACTGTTTTTT
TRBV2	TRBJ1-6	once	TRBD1	CASSLGGWQNSPLHF	TGTGCCAGCAGTTTAGGGGGCTGGCAGAATTCACCCCTCCACTTT
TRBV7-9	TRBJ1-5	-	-	CASSVGNQPQHF	TGTGCCAGCAGCGTGGGCAATCAGCCCCAGCATTTT
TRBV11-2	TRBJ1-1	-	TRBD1	CASGQGAGTEAFF	TGTGCCAGCGGACAGGGGGCGGGAACTGAAGCTTTCTTT
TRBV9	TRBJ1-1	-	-	CASSVQGSLNTEAFF	TGTGCCAGCAGCGTTCAGGGGTCTCTCAACACTGAAGCTTTCTTT
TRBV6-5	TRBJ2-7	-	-	CASSYGGRSYEQYF	TGTGCCAGCAGTTATGGGGGGCGATCCTACGAGCAGTACTTC
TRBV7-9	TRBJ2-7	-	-	CASSLGGGLYEQYF	TGTGCCAGCAGCTTAGGGGGTGGACTTTACGAGCAGTACTTC
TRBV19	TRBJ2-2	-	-	CASSIGTNQRTGELFF	TGTGCCAGTAGTATAGGGACCAACCAGAGGACCGGGGAGCTGTTTTTT
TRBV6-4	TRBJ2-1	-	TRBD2	CASSQTSGGAQEQFF	TGTGCCAGCAGTCAGACTAGCGGGGGGGCTCAAGAGCAGTTCTTC
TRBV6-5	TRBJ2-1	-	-	CASRPRALKVNEQFF	TGTGCCAGCAGGCCCCGGGCCCTTAAGGTCAATGAGCAGTTCTTC
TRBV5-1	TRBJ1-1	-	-	CASSLSPELATEAFF	TGCGCCAGCAGCTTGTCTCCCGAACTCGCCACTGAAGCTTTCTTT
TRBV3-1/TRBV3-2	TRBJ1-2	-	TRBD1	CASSPWTGFYGYTF	TGTGCCAGCAGCCCCTGGACAGGGTTCTATGGCTACACCTTC
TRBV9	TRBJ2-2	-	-	CASSARISGELFF	TGTGCCAGCAGCGCGAGGATTAGTGGGGAGCTGTTTTTT
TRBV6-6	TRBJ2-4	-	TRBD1	CASSPGQGDSKNIQYF	TGTGCCAGCAGTCCGGGACAGGGAGATAGTAAAAACATTCAGTACTTC
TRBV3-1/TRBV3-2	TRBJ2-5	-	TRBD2	CASSHTSGGASETQYF	TGTGCCAGCAGCCACACTAGCGGGGGGGCCTCGGAGACCCAGTACTTC
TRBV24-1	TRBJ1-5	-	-	CATSDGYSNQPQHF	TGTGCCACCAGTGATGGGTATAGCAATCAGCCCCAGCATTTT
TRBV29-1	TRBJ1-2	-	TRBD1	CSVEEEEVGDRNNYGYTF	TGCAGCGTTGAAGAAGAAGAAGTAGGGGACAGAAACAACTATGGCTACACCTTC
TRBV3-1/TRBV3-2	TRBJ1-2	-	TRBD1	CASSQDLTGQPGYTF	TGTGCCAGCAGCCAAGACCTGACAGGGCAACCGGGCTACACCTTC
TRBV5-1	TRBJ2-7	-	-	CASNRRLEQYF	TGCGCCAGCAATAGGCGGCTCGAGCAGTACTTC
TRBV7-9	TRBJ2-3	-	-	CASSSFREGSTDTQYF	TGTGCCAGCAGCTCGTTTCGGGAAGGGAGCACAGATACGCAGTATTTT
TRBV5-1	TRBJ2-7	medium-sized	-	CASSLAGTPTYEQYF	TGCGCCAGCAGCTTGGCCGGGACACCTACCTACGAGCAGTACTTC
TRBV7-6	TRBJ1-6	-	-	CASGQGNSYNSPLHF	TGTGCCAGCGGGCAGGGCAACTCCTATAATTCACCCCTCCACTTT
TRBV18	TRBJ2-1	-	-	CASSPLNSDEQFF	TGTGCCAGCTCACCCTTAAATTCGGATGAGCAGTTCTTC
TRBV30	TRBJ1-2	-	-	CAWSVLTGFSYGYTF	TGTGCCTGGAGTGTACTTACGGGGTTCAGCTATGGCTACACCTTC
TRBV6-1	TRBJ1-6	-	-	CASSEAASLYNSPLHF	TGTGCCAGCAGTGAAGCAGCCAGCCTATATAATTCACCCCTCCACTTT
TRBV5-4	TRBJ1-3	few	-	CASSLGSGAGNTIYF	TGTGCCAGCAGCCTGGGATCGGGAGCTGGAAACACCATATATTTT
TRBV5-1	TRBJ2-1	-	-	CASSLNNEQFF	TGCGCCAGCAGCTTGAACAATGAGCAGTTCTTC
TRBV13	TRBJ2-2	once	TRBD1	CASSLRGLNTGELFF	TGTGCCAGCAGCTTGAGGGGGCTTAACACCGGGGAGCTGTTTTTT
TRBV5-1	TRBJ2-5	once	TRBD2	CASSQATSGGARVETQYF	TGCGCCAGCAGCCAAGCGACTAGCGGGGGGGCCAGGGTGGAGACCCAGTACTTC
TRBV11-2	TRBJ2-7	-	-	CASSLALSGYEQYF	TGTGCCAGCAGCTTAGCCCTGAGTGGCTACGAGCAGTACTTC
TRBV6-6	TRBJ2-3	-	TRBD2	CASRAGTSGVADTQYF	TGTGCCAGCAGAGCCGGGACTAGCGGGGTTGCAGATACGCAGTATTTT
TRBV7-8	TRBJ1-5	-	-	CASSRRDNQPQHF	TGTGCCAGCAGCCGCCGCGACAATCAGCCCCAGCATTTT
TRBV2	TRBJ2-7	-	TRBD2	CASSVGGGTYEQYF	TGTGCCAGCAGTGTGGGCGGGGGGACCTACGAGCAGTACTTC
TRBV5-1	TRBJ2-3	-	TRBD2	CASSPGSGGPDTQYF	TGCGCCAGCAGCCCAGGAAGCGGGGGCCCAGATACGCAGTATTTT
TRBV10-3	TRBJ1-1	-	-	CAIRGTQNTEAFF	TGTGCCATCAGGGGGACACAGAACACTGAAGCTTTCTTT
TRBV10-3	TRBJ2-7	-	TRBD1	CAISESGTGGNYEQYF	TGTGCCATCAGTGAGTCTGGGACAGGGGGCAACTACGAGCAGTACTTC
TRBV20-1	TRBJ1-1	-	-	CSASRNTEAFF	TGCAGTGCCTCTCGGAACACTGAAGCTTTCTTT
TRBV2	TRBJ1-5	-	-	CASNFDRNQPQHF	TGTGCCAGCAATTTCGACAGGAATCAGCCCCAGCATTTT